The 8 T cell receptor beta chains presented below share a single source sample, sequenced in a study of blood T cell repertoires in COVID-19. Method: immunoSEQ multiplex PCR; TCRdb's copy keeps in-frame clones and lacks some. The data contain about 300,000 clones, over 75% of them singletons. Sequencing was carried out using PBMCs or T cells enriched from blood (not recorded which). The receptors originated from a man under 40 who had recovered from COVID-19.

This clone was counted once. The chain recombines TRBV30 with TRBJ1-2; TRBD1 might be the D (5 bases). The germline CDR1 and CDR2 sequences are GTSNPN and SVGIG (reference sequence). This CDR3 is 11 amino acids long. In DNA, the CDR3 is TGTGCTGGCACGGGGGGGGATGGCTACACCTTC. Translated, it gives CAGTGGDGYTF.

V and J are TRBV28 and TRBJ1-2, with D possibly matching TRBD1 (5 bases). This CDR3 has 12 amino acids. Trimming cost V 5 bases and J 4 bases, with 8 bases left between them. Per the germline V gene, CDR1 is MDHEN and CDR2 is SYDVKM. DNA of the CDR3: TGTGCCAGCAGTACAGGCCCCTATGGCTACACCTTC. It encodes CASSTGPYGYTF.

The CDR3 spells CASSLPEDSNQPQHF. The CDR3 nucleotides read TGTGCCAGCAGCTTACCAGAGGATAGCAATCAGCCCCAGCATTTT. The V gene is TRBV7-2, the J gene TRBJ1-5; D gene uncertain. Germline V CDR1 and CDR2: SGHTA, FQGNSA. V lost 2 bases and J 0 bases, leaving 8 bases between the germline ends. The CDR3 is made up of 15 amino acids.

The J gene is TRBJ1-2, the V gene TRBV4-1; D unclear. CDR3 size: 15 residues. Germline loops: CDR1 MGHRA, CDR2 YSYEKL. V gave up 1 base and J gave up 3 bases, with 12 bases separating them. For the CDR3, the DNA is TGCGCCAGCAGCCAAGTCAATTTCGTAGACTATGGCTACACCTTC. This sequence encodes CASSQVNFVDYGYTF.

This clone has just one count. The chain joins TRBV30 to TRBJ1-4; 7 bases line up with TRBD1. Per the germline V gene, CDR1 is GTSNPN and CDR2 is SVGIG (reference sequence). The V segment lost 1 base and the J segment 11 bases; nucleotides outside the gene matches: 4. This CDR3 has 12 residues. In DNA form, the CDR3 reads TGTGCCTGGAGTGCCAAGGGGGCCAAACTGTTTTTT. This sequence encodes CAWSAKGAKLFF. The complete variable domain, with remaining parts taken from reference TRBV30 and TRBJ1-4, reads SQTIHQWPATLVQPVGSPLSLECTVEGTSNPNLYWYRQAAGRGLQLLFYSVGIGQISSEVPQNLSASRPQDRQFILSSKKLLLSDSGFYLCAWSAKGAKLFFGSGTQLSVL.

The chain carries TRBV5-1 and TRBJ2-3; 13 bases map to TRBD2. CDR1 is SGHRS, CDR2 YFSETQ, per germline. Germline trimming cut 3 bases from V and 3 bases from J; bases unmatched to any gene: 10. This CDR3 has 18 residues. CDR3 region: CASSSTGVLAGGTDTQYF. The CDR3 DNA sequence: TGCGCCAGCAGCTCGACAGGGGTACTAGCGGGAGGGACAGATACGCAGTATTTT.

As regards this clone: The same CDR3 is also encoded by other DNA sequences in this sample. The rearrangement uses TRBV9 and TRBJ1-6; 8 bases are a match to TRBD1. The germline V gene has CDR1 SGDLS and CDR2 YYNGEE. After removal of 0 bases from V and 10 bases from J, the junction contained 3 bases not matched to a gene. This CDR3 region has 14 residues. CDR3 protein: CASSVGQGYSPLHF. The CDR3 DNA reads TGTGCCAGCAGCGTAGGACAGGGGTACTCACCCCTCCACTTT. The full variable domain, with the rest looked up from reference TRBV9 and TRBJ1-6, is DSGVTQTPKHLITATGQRVTLRCSPRSGDLSVYWYQQSLDQGLQFLIQYYNGEERAKGNILERFSAQQFPDLHSELNLSSLELGDSALYFCASSVGQGYSPLHFGNGTRLTVT.

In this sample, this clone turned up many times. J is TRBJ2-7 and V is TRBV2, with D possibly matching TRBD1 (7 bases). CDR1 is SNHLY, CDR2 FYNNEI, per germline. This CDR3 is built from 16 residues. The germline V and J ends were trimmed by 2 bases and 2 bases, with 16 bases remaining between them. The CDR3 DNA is TGTGCCAGCAGTGAACCGGGACAGACTAGGGCCTACGAGCAGTACTTC. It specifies CASSEPGQTRAYEQYF.